Sequencing of this T cell receptor (beta chain) was carried out in a study of shared clonotypes between healthy human individuals. Study context: Donors consisted of two women and a few men between 18 and 49.

The CDR3 covers 16 residues. The germline gives CDR1 SGHRS, CDR2 YFSETQ. V gave up 3 bases and J gave up 1 base; unmatched junction bases: 4. At the deep level, the assay was run. The protocol was immunoSEQ multiplex PCR, while the TCRdb copy is restricted to in-frame clones and leaves out a portion. The sample shows about 690,000 clones, roughly 87% of them seen only once. The chain employs TRBV5-1 and TRBJ2-1, with TRBD2 matching 10 bases. This TCR came from a man in his late teens or twenties in good health. Some clones in this sample may be carry-over from other donors' samples. Material: memory CD8+ T cells from PBMCs. Documented subset: CD45RO+ cells pooled with CCR7-negative TemRA cells. The CDR3 spells CASSYRTSGSYNEQFF. CDR3 DNA: TGCGCCAGCAGCTACCGGACTAGCGGATCCTACAATGAGCAGTTCTTC.